This paragraph covers one T cell receptor (beta chain) sequence. Its antigen is currently unknown. This specimen comes from a study of OX40 agonist ivuxolimab in advanced cancers. Study information: An agonistic human IgG2 monoclonal antibody against OX40 (CD134) was given. A male proportion of just over 80% was recorded, with mean age 60 years and range 23 to 79.

Produced via immunoSEQ multiplex PCR; TCRdb's table is partial and in-frame only. The table lists around 80,000 clones, about 85% of them singletons. This CDR3 is 15 amino acids long. V lost 5 bases to trimming and J lost 4 bases; unmatched junction nucleotides: 10. Germline loops: CDR1 MNHNY, CDR2 SVGAGI (reference sequence). Whole-study findings and limits: By week 6 at 0.1 to 3.0 mg/kg, blood CD4+ and CD8+ T cells had expanded clonally. Relative to CD4+ cells, CD8+ T cells on average had more expanded clones.

The sequence derives from an adult with an advanced solid tumor such as melanoma, head and neck, liver or kidney cancer. The V call is TRBV6-6, the J call TRBJ1-1; TRBD1 matches at 7 bases. The sample consisted of CD4+ or CD8+ T cells sorted from blood, taken in a trial of the OX40 agonist ivuxolimab. The CDR3 loop is CASSVPTGRSTEAFF. CDR3 bases: TGTGCCAGCAGTGTCCCGACAGGGAGGAGCACTGAAGCTTTCTTT.